This TCR beta chain emerged from a study of blood T cell repertoires in COVID-19. Study-level information: Italy, Spain and the United States were the sources of the convalescent and acute COVID-19 samples. PBMCs, B-cell-depleted T cells, or T cells provided the cDNA or gDNA that made up the material.

A Seattle source enrolled patients during active infection and followed them longitudinally. Per the study methods: Quantification of nucleated cells was approximated via reference gene primer amplification. TCRdb keeps only in-frame clones here, not all; method: immunoSEQ multiplex PCR. V and J calls and clone size are given by that table; D and trimming were obtained from the DNA. The table records about 500,000 clones, 85% to 90% of them present only once. There are 14 residues in the CDR3. The specimen was peripheral blood. The chain has TRBV21-1 and TRBJ1-2; the table's D call of TRBD1 was not tested on the DNA. TRBV21-1 constitutes a pseudogene. This receptor was obtained from a woman in her 50s with COVID-19, enrolled during active disease. CDR3 region: CASPEGQGMGGYTF. Here the CDR3 DNA reads TGTGCCAGCCCGGAGGGACAGGGGATGGGCGGCTACACCTTC.